The 26 T cell receptor beta chains below all came from one sample that was sequenced in a study of blood T cells in healthy people across ages. The second PCR ran roughly 7 to 12 cycles with a sample-barcoded 5' primer and J-beta primers. Using its own MiXCR run on the 5' RACE reads, TCRdb lists one record per CDR3 protein. The data hold under 700,000 distinct CDR3 sequences, with around 24% observed a single time. These data were likewise used in another study, on T cells of mothers and their children.

The sequenced sample was blood. The receptor source for this set is a boy under 18 in good health.

J is TRBJ2-5 and V is TRBV11-3; unclear D gene. The CDR3 length is 16 residues. Germline V gene data show CDR1 as SGHNT and CDR2 as YENEEA. V lost 0 bases to trimming and J lost 0 bases, with 11 bases between them. CDR3 region: CASSLDRGPDQETQYF. The CDR3 DNA reads TGTGCCAGCAGCTTAGATCGAGGACCAGACCAAGAGACCCAGTACTTC.

The chain links TRBV11-2 to TRBJ2-1, with TRBD2 identical over 13 bases. Germline lookup yields CDR1 SGHAT and CDR2 FQNNGV. The CDR3 consists of 16 residues. Trimming cost V 6 bases and J 6 bases; bases outside gene matches: 8. The CDR3 DNA reads TGTGCCAGCAGACCCTTACGGACTAGCGGGGGCAATGAGCAGTTCTTC. Translation: CASRPLRTSGGNEQFF.

This clonotype was observed a few times. This chain uses TRBV20-1 with TRBJ1-1; tentatively, D is TRBD1 (6 bases). Trimming cost V 5 bases and J 4 bases, with 20 bases left between them. The CDR3 sequence is 15 residues long. The germline gives CDR1 DFQATT, CDR2 SNEGSKA (reference sequence). CDR3 bases: TGCAGTGCTCCGACAGGTCCCTTTGTGGGCACTGAAGCTTTCTTT. Its translation: CSAPTGPFVGTEAFF.

The gene calls are TRBV2 and TRBJ2-5; D ambiguous. Germline V gene lookup returns CDR1 SNHLY and CDR2 FYNNEI. V gave up 8 bases and J gave up 11 bases, with 12 bases separating them. The CDR3 runs to 10 residues. CDR3 in amino acids: CASFYMRQYF. The CDR3 nucleotides read TGTGCCAGCTTCTACATGCGGCAGTACTTC.

V gene TRBV20-1 combines with J gene TRBJ1-3; tentatively, D is TRBD1 (5 bases). Germline-derived CDR1 and CDR2 are DFQATT and SNEGSKA (reference sequence). V dropped 6 bases and J dropped 9 bases, with 18 bases sitting between them. CDR3 length: 13 residues. This chain's CDR3 is CSAAGRAPFTIYF. CDR3 DNA sequence: TGCAGTGCCGCGGGCAGGGCCCCATTCACCATATATTTT.

There are many counts of this clonotype. CDR3 sequence: CASSQDQLEEKLFF. The CDR3, as DNA: TGCGCCAGCAGCCAAGATCAGCTAGAGGAAAAACTGTTTTTT. The V gene is TRBV4-1, the J gene TRBJ1-4, with D uncertain. There are 14 residues in the CDR3. The germline V gene encodes CDR1 MGHRA and CDR2 YSYEKL. Trimming took 0 bases from V and 8 from J, leaving 10 bases between them.

This clonotype was seen more than once but under ten times. V usage is TRBV7-3 and J usage is TRBJ2-3; D may be TRBD2 (5 bases). The CDR3 totals 20 residues. Deletions cut 0 bases from V and 4 bases from J, with 26 bases between. Germline lookup yields CDR1 SGHTA and CDR2 FQGTGA. The CDR3 DNA is TGTGCCAGCAGCTTAACGCCCCGCTTCACCGCGGCGGAGGTCCCAGATACGCAGTATTTT. This encodes CASSLTPRFTAAEVPDTQYF.

This clonotype was recorded a few times. V gene TRBV18 combines with J gene TRBJ1-5, with D hard to call. Trimming shortened V by 3 bases and J by 5 bases, and 20 bases separated the two germline ends. The CDR3 runs 17 residues. Germline CDR1 KGHSH, CDR2 LQKENI. This CDR3 reads CASSPQALSMVDQPQHF. In DNA form, the CDR3 reads TGTGCCAGCTCACCTCAAGCCTTATCTATGGTTGATCAGCCCCAGCATTTT.

The table lists this clonotype with a few counts. The gene calls are TRBV5-1 and TRBJ2-3; 7 bases match TRBD2. The length of the CDR3 is 16 residues. The J segment lost 4 bases and the V segment lost 0 bases, leaving 8 bases of the junction unmatched. Germline-derived CDR1 and CDR2 are SGHRS and YFSETQ. CDR3 nucleotide sequence: TGCGCCAGCAGCTTGGTAGGACTAGATGGTGCAGATACGCAGTATTTT. Translating gives CASSLVGLDGADTQYF.

CDR3 nucleotide sequence: TGTGCCAGCAGCTTAGCCTCAGGCGGGGGAGCCTACCAAGAGACCCAGTACTTC. Its protein product is CASSLASGGGAYQETQYF. This chain connects TRBV7-2 to TRBJ2-5; TRBD2 matches 7 bases. There are 18 residues in the CDR3. The V segment lost 0 bases and the J segment 0 bases; nucleotides outside the gene matches: 10. CDR1 is SGHTA, CDR2 FQGNSA, per germline.

This sequence joins TRBV11-2 and TRBJ2-5, with 9 bases aligning to TRBD1. Losses at the gene ends were 5 bases for V and 1 base for J; bases not matched to a gene: 8. The CDR3 runs to 16 residues. The germline V gene has CDR1 SGHAT and CDR2 FQNNGV. The CDR3 DNA follows: TGTGCCAGCAGCACCGGGGACAGGGTCCGCCAAGAGACCCAGTACTTC. Encoded protein: CASSTGDRVRQETQYF. The full variable domain, its missing parts supplied by reference TRBV11-2 and TRBJ2-5, is EAGVAQSPRYKIIEKRQSVAFWCNPISGHATLYWYQQILGQGPKLLIQFQNNGVVDDSQLPKDRFSAERLKGVDSTLKIQPAKLEDSAVYLCASSTGDRVRQETQYFGPGTRLLVL.

The CDR3 DNA reads as TGTGCCAGCAGCCCCACAGGGGGCGTCAAAAACATTCAGTACTTC. Translating gives CASSPTGGVKNIQYF. V gene TRBV7-2 combines with J gene TRBJ2-4; TRBD1 matches at 9 bases. The CDR3 contains 15 residues. Germline trimming cut 5 bases from V and 3 bases from J; bases unmatched to any gene: 5. Per the germline V gene, CDR1 is SGHTA and CDR2 is FQGNSA.

This clonotype was seen only a few times. This chain uses TRBV28 with TRBJ2-5; 7 bases align to TRBD1. There are 13 residues in the CDR3. V lost 9 bases, J lost 5 bases, and 9 bases stayed unmatched. CDR1 and CDR2 (germline): MDHEN, SYDVKM. The CDR3 loop reads CASRGGFMETQYF. DNA for the CDR3: TGTGCCAGTAGAGGGGGCTTCATGGAGACCCAGTACTTC. The entire variable domain, with the rest obtained from reference TRBV28 and TRBJ2-5, is as follows: DVKVTQSSRYLVKRTGEKVFLECVQDMDHENMFWYRQDPGLGLRLIYFSYDVKMKEKGDIPEGYSVSREKKERFSLILESASTNQTSMYLCASRGGFMETQYFGPGTRLLVL.

This clonotype was seen only a few times. The germline gene is not matched at one end of the junction; a read error may be the cause. The CDR3 reads CASNLRSQDYNEQFF. In DNA form, the CDR3 reads TGTGCCAGCAACTTACGTTCACAGGACTACAATGAGCAGTTCTTC. The chain links TRBV11-2 to TRBJ2-1; tentatively, D is TRBD1 (5 bases). The CDR3 has 15 residues. CDR1 is SGHAT, CDR2 FQNNGV, per germline.

The chain combines TRBV5-1 with TRBJ2-5; weak D call: TRBD2 (5 bases). The CDR3 extends over 13 amino acids. The ends were cut back, 4 bases at V and 5 bases at J, with 12 bases in the middle. Germline-derived CDR1 and CDR2 are SGHRS and YFSETQ. CDR3 residues: CASSPPDWETQYF. CDR3 nucleotide sequence: TGCGCCAGCAGCCCCCCGGACTGGGAGACCCAGTACTTC.

A few counts support this clonotype. The CDR3 sequence: CASSFSSSGTTDTQYF. Here the CDR3 DNA reads TGTGCCAGCAGTTTCTCTTCTAGCGGGACCACAGATACGCAGTATTTT. The chain has TRBV28 and TRBJ2-3, with TRBD2 matching 9 bases. V shed 3 bases, J shed 2 bases, and the junction held 6 bases outside the gene matches. Germline V gives CDR1 MDHEN, CDR2 SYDVKM. The CDR3 contains 16 residues.

The chain carries TRBV27 and TRBJ1-1; no reliable D call. Germline lookup yields CDR1 MNHEY and CDR2 SMNVEV (reference sequence). V was shortened by 2 bases and J by 1 base, with 8 bases between the two germline ends. The length of the CDR3 is 14 residues. The CDR3 DNA reads as TGTGCCAGCAGTTTAGTCAGTCCGAACACTGAAGCTTTCTTT. Its protein product is CASSLVSPNTEAFF.

The chain links TRBV9 to TRBJ2-7, with 12 bases matching TRBD2. V shed 4 bases and J 4 bases; nucleotides not matched to a gene: 9. Germline CDR1 is SGDLS and CDR2 is YYNGEE. The CDR3 loop spans 16 amino acids. The CDR3 coding sequence is TGTGCCAGCAGCCCAACGACTAGCGGGAGTTTATACGAGCAGTACTTC. Translated: CASSPTTSGSLYEQYF.

This clonotype was seen a handful of times. The CDR3 coding sequence is TGCAGTGCTAGAGGGCGGGAGGCCACCTACGAGCAGTACTTC. Amino acid sequence: CSARGREATYEQYF. The J gene is TRBJ2-7, the V gene TRBV20-1; 8 bases are a match to TRBD2. CDR1 DFQATT and CDR2 SNEGSKA come from the germline V gene (reference sequence). The J segment lost 2 bases and the V segment lost 1 base, leaving 4 bases of the junction unmatched. The length of the CDR3 is 14 residues.

In its sample, this clonotype was seen a few times. The DNA for the CDR3 is TGTGCCAGCAGCCCTGGAGATATGCAGCCCCAGCATTTT. The encoded protein is CASSPGDMQPQHF. This chain connects TRBV7-2 to TRBJ1-5, with D unresolved. The length of the CDR3 is 13 residues. Per germline, CDR1 SGHTA and CDR2 FQGNSA. Trimming removed 5 bases from V and 7 bases from J, with 12 bases in between. Full variable domain (missing parts from reference TRBV7-2 and TRBJ1-5): GAGVSQSPSNKVTEKGKDVELRCDPISGHTALYWYRQSLGQGLEFLIYFQGNSAPDKSGLPSDRFSAERTGGSVSTLTIQRTQQEDSAVYLCASSPGDMQPQHFGDGTRLSIL.

J is TRBJ2-5 and V is TRBV4-1, with a weak D call TRBD2 (6 bases). Germline V CDR1 and CDR2: MGHRA, YSYEKL. Between the trimmed V and J ends, which lost 6 bases and 9 bases, there was a span of 23 bases. There are 15 residues in the CDR3. The CDR3, as DNA: TGCGCCAGCAGTCTCTTCCGGGACTCCGGCCAGGCCCAGTACTTC. Translation: CASSLFRDSGQAQYF.

The chain carries TRBV7-9 and TRBJ2-3; tentative D call: TRBD1 (5 bases). V was pared by 0 bases and J by 5 bases, with 9 bases between. Germline V lookup: CDR1 SEHNR, CDR2 FQNEAQ (reference sequence). The length of the CDR3 is 14 residues. The CDR3 spells CASSLAQGVDTQYF. The CDR3 bases are TGTGCCAGCAGCTTAGCGCAGGGTGTAGATACGCAGTATTTT.

This clonotype was detected only a few times. The chain uses TRBV20-1 and TRBJ2-5, with 7 bases matching TRBD1. The CDR3 has 14 amino acids. CDR1 and CDR2 (germline): DFQATT, SNEGSKA (reference sequence). After removal of 1 base from V and 6 bases from J, the junction contained 8 bases not matched to a gene. DNA of the CDR3: TGCAGTGCTAGAGGGGGGACAGCGGTAAAGACCCAGTACTTC. Residues: CSARGGTAVKTQYF.

This clonotype was seen many times. This chain uses TRBV7-9 with TRBJ2-5; 9 positions agree with TRBD1. Germline V gene data show CDR1 as SEHNR and CDR2 as FQNEAQ (reference sequence). Trimming at V came to 5 bases and at J to 2 bases, leaving 3 bases not matched to a gene. The CDR3 is 14 residues long. Written as DNA, the CDR3 is TGTGCCAGCAGCCTAGGACAGGGGCAAGAGACCCAGTACTTC. The encoded protein is CASSLGQGQETQYF.

This clonotype was counted only a few times. The chain combines TRBV4-3 with TRBJ1-2, with TRBD1 identical over 9 bases. CDR1 and CDR2 (germline): LGHNA, YSLEER. This CDR3 contains 14 residues. J was trimmed by 7 bases and V by 1 base; bases with no gene match: 4. The CDR3 spells CASSQGTGVLGYTF. The CDR3 DNA sequence: TGCGCCAGCAGCCAAGGGACAGGGGTACTTGGCTACACCTTC.

This clonotype was detected a few times. The genes are TRBV12-3 or TRBV12-4 and TRBJ2-5; D may correspond to TRBD1 or TRBD2 (5 bases each). Between the trimmed V and J ends, which lost 6 bases and 4 bases, there was a span of 18 bases. The CDR3 has 15 amino acids. The CDR3 reads CASRPVGPKAETQYF. The CDR3 DNA reads as TGTGCCAGCAGACCGGTGGGACCTAAAGCAGAGACCCAGTACTTC.